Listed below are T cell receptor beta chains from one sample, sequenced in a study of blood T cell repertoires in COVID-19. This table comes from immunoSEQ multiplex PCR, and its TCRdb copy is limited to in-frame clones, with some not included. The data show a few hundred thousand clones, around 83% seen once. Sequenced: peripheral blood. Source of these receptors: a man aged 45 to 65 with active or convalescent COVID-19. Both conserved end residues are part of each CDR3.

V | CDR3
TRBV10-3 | CAIRASGEETQYF
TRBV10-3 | CATTGQRNTEAFF
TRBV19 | CASSRPDRGTSPLHF
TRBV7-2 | CASSLAGGAGQPQHF
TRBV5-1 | CASSSDRIGETQYF
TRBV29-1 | CSVAGTGFDTQYF
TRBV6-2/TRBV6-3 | CASSQGGPTDTQYF
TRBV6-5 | CASSLRNTIYF
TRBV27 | CASSPDRGRMNTEAFF
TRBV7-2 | CASSSVNTGELFF
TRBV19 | CAAAQSSYNSPLHF
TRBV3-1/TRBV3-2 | CASSQTQGASGETQYF
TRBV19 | CASSKGGFSTGELFF
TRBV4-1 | CASSQGQGGNQPQHF
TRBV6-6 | CASRTGGSNQPQHF
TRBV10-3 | CAISETRQGNEAFF
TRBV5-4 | CASSPGATGYHTGELFF
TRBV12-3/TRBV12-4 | CASRPSGTYEQYF
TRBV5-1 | CASSFDRGRLTGSEAFF
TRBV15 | CATSRGLAGSYEQYF
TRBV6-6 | CASSYSTAGGSQPQHF
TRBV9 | CASSVSGANNEQFF
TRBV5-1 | CASSPLGGAGTEAFF
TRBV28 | CASSETGRQGHEQYF
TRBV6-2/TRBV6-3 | CASSAGTGGGYTF
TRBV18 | CASSPKQGMSYNEQFF
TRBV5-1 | CASRTPVGSSYNEQFF
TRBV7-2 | CASTTVRGAGYGYTF
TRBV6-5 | CASSERPQGDQPQHF
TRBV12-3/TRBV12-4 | CASSLSPNSPLHF
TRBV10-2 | CASSESAGAPDTQYF
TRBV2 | CASSLGQGSSPLHF
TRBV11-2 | CASSLRSSGTSTDTQYF
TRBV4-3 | CASSLVQGAQIPLHF
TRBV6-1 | CASSDSGYGYTF
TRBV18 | CASSPTSGRPNEQFF
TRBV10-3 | CAIKGEGAGANVLTF
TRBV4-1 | CASSQDQAPPQHF
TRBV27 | CASGAPSRADTQYF
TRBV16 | CASSHVGTGGNQPQHF
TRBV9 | CASSVSANYGYTF
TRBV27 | CASSPRTGFYEQYF
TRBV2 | CASSPRTRSGNTIYF
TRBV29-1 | CSAGTRATGELFF
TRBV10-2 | CASSDGGPNEQYF
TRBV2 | CASSALTSGPAGGF
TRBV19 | CASSMTQGISYGYTF
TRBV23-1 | CASSQRGQGRPQFF
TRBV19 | CASSIRPGQGAMREQYF
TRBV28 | CASSPPGAKTYEQYF
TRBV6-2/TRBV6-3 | CASSRRQDYEQYF
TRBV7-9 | CASSLDIAGTEAFF
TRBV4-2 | CASSQEVGRSPLHF
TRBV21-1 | CASSKVKEEQFF
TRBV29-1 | CSAVAGGAHEQYF
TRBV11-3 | CASSLEESGEQYF
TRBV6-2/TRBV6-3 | CASSLLGGGSNYGYTF